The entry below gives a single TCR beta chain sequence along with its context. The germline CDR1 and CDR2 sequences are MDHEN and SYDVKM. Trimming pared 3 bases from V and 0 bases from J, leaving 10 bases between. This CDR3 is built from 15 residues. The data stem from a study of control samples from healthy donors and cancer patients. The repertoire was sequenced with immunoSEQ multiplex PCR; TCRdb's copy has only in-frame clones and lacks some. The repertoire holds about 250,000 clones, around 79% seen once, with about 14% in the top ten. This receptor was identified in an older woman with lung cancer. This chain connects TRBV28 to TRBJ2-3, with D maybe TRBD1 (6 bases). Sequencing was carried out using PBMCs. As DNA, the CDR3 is TGTGCCAGCAGTTTCCCCGGACAGAGCACAGATACGCAGTATTTT. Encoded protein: CASSFPGQSTDTQYF.